Presented here are 5 T cell receptor beta chains from one specimen sequenced in a study of T cell changes during pregnancy in multiple sclerosis. The repertoire was sequenced with immunoSEQ multiplex PCR; TCRdb's copy has only in-frame clones and lacks some. The sample carries about 92,000 clones, 85% to 95% recorded once. Material: peripheral blood, obtained in the first trimester of pregnancy. The origin of the receptors is a female donor with multiple sclerosis, enrolled in a pregnancy study.

The genes are TRBV5-1 and TRBJ2-7, with 10 bases lining up with TRBD2. The germline CDR1 and CDR2 sequences are SGHRS and YFSETQ. This CDR3 region has 15 residues. V shed 2 bases, J shed 2 bases, and the junction held 4 bases outside the gene matches. As DNA, the CDR3 is TGCGCCAGCAGCTTTCTAGCGGGAGAGACCTACGAGCAGTACTTC. Encoded protein: CASSFLAGETYEQYF.

This sequence joins TRBV2 and TRBJ1-4; the D gene is possibly TRBD1 (6 bases). Trimming removed 4 bases from V and 0 bases from J, with 12 bases in between. The CDR3 runs to 16 residues. Per the germline V gene, CDR1 is SNHLY and CDR2 is FYNNEI. The CDR3 here is CASSVSGGPTNEKLFF. CDR3 coding DNA: TGTGCCAGCAGTGTGTCGGGGGGGCCAACTAATGAAAAACTGTTTTTT. Looking up the rest from reference TRBV2 and TRBJ1-4 gives the full variable domain: EPEVTQTPSHQVTQMGQEVILRCVPISNHLYFYWYRQILGQKVEFLVSFYNNEISEKSEIFDDQFSVERPDGSNFTLKIRSTKLEDSAMYFCASSVSGGPTNEKLFFGSGTQLSVL.

The chain links TRBV5-6 to TRBJ2-1, with 8 positions matching TRBD1. V was clipped by 3 bases and J by 2 bases; unmatched bases: 4. Germline-derived CDR1 and CDR2 are SGHDT and YYEEEE. The CDR3 is made up of 15 amino acids. This CDR3 is CASSSGQGPYNEQFF. CDR3 nucleotide sequence: TGTGCCAGCAGCTCTGGACAGGGTCCCTACAATGAGCAGTTCTTC.

The chain joins TRBV28 to TRBJ2-7, with 8 nucleotides matching TRBD2. Germline trimming cut 7 bases from V and 2 bases from J; bases unmatched to any gene: 7. CDR3 size: 14 residues. Germline V gives CDR1 MDHEN, CDR2 SYDVKM. The DNA for the CDR3 is TGTGCCAGCAATCGCGGGAGGCCCCCCTACGAGCAGTACTTC. Its protein product is CASNRGRPPYEQYF. Full variable domain (outside the CDR3, taken from reference TRBV28 and TRBJ2-7): DVKVTQSSRYLVKRTGEKVFLECVQDMDHENMFWYRQDPGLGLRLIYFSYDVKMKEKGDIPEGYSVSREKKERFSLILESASTNQTSMYLCASNRGRPPYEQYFGPGTRLTVT.

A single count supports this clone. The J gene is TRBJ2-7, the V gene TRBV11-2; 7 nucleotides line up with TRBD1. V shed 2 bases and J 3 bases; nucleotides not matched to a gene: 7. Germline loops: CDR1 SGHAT, CDR2 FQNNGV. The CDR3 is 15 residues long. As DNA, the CDR3 is TGTGCCAGCAGCTTACTCCCCACAGGGGACTACGAGCAGTACTTC. Its translation is CASSLLPTGDYEQYF.